This T cell receptor beta chain was profiled in a study of T-cell memory formation after mild COVID-19. The overall study: TCR clusters largely stayed donor specific.

Study-level points and caveats: The main location of contracting CD4+ clones was CM and EM, and that of contracting CD8+ clones was EMRA. Whether second-wave clones peaking at day 37 were SARS-CoV-2 specific went unconfirmed.

Using constant-segment primers, 5'RACE produced TCR alpha and TCR beta cDNA libraries carrying sample barcodes and UMIs. MiXCR, run by TCRdb on the 5' RACE reads, gives a single entry per CDR3 protein. This table has fewer than 150,000 distinct CDR3 sequences, around 6.3% appearing once. To note about this clonotype: Its target is unknown.

Germline V CDR1 and CDR2: SGDLS, YYNGEE. There are 15 residues in the CDR3. The V end lost 0 bases, the J end lost 3 bases, and 11 bases lay between the germline ends. The chain uses TRBV9 and TRBJ2-3; TRBD2 might be the D (6 bases). Sequenced: PBMCs or a T cell subset sorted from them (not recorded which). The clonotype was recovered from an adult woman who had mild COVID-19 (a few samples of this study predate the infection). Cell type and time point are not known. The CDR3 sequence: CASSVEAGGTDTQYF. CDR3 DNA: TGTGCCAGCAGCGTAGAGGCTGGGGGGACAGATACGCAGTATTTT.